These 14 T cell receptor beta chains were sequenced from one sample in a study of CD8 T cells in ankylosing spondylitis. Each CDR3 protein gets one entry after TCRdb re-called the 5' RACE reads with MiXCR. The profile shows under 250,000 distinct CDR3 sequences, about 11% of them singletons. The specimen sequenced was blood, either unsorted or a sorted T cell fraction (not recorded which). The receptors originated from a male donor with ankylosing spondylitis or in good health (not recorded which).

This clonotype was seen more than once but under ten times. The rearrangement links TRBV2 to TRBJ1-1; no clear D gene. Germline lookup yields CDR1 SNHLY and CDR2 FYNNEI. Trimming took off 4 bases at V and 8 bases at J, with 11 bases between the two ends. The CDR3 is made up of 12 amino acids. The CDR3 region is CASSGSGPEAFF. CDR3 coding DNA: TGTGCCAGCAGTGGATCGGGCCCCGAAGCTTTCTTT.

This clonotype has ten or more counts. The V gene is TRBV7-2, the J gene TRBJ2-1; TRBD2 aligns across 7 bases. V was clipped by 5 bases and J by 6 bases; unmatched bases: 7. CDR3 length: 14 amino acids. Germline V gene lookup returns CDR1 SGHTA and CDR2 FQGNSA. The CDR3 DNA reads TGTGCCAGCAGCCCCAGCGGGGCGGGCAATGAGCAGTTCTTC. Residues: CASSPSGAGNEQFF.

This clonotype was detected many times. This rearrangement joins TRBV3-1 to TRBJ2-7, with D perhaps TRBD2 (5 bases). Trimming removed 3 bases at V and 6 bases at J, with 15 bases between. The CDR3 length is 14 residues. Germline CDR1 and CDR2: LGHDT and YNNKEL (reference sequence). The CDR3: CASSHPELGSEQYF. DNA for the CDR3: TGTGCCAGCAGCCACCCCGAGCTGGGGAGCGAGCAGTACTTC.

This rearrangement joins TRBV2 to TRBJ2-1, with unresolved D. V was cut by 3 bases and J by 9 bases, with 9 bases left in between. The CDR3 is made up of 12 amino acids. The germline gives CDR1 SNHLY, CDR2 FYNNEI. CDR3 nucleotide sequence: TGTGCCAGCAGTGACATGCGCGGTGAGCAGTTCTTC. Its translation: CASSDMRGEQFF.

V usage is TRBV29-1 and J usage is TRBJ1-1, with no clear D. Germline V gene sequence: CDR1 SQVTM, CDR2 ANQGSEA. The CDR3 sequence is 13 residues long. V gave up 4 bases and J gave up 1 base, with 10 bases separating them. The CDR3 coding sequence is TGCAGCGTTGGAGGGCCTACGAACACTGAAGCTTTCTTT. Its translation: CSVGGPTNTEAFF.

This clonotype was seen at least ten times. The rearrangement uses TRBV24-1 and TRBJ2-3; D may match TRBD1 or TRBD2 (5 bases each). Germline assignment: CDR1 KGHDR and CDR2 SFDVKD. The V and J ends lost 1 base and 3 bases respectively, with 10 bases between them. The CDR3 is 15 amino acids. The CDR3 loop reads CATSDFPGRTDTQYF. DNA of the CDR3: TGTGCCACCAGTGATTTCCCGGGACGGACAGATACGCAGTATTTT.

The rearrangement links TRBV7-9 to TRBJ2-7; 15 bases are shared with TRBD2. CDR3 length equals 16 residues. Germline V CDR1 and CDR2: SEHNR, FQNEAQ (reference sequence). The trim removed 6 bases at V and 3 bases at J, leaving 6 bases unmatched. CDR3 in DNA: TGTGCCAGCAGAGCCGGGACTAGCGGGGGGTTCTACGAGCAGTACTTC. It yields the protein CASRAGTSGGFYEQYF.

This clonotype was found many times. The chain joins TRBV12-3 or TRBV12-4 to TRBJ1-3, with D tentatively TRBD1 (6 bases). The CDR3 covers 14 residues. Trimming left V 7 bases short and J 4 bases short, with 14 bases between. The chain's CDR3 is CASNRGGTGNTIYF. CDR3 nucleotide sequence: TGTGCCAGCAATCGAGGGGGTACGGGAAACACCATATATTTT.

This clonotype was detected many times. CDR3 nucleotides: TGCGCCAGCCGCTCACAGGCCCTCGCCACAGATACGCAGTATTTT. Protein: CASRSQALATDTQYF. The gene calls are TRBV5-1 and TRBJ2-3; tentative D call: TRBD1 (5 bases). Germline V gene lookup returns CDR1 SGHRS and CDR2 YFSETQ. The CDR3 runs to 15 residues. Trimming removed 7 bases from V and 2 bases from J, with 17 bases in between.

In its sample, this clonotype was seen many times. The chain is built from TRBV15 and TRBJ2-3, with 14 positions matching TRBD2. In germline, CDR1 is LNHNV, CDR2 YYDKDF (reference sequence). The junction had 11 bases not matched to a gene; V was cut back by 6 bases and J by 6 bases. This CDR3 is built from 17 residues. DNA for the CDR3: TGTGCCACCAGTGGGACTAGCGGGGGCCTCAGGGCGGATACGCAGTATTTT. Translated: CATSGTSGGLRADTQYF.

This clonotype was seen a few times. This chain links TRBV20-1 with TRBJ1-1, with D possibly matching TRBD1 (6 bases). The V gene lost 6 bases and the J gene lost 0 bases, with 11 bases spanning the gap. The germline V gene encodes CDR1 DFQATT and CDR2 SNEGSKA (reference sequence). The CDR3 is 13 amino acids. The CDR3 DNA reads TGCAGTGCGGCGGGACACATGAACACTGAAGCTTTCTTT. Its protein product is CSAAGHMNTEAFF.

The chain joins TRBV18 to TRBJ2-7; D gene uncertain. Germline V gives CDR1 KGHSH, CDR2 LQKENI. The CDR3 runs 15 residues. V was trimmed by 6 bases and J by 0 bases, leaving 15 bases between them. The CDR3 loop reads CASSSTGRSSYEQYF. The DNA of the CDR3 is TGTGCCAGCTCCTCTACGGGTCGTAGCTCCTACGAGCAGTACTTC.

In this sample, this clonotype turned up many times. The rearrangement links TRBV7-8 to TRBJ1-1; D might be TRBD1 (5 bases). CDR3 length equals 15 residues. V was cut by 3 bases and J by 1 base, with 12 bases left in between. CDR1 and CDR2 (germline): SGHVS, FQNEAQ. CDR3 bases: TGTGCCAGCAGCTTGGTTGCCGGGACGAACACTGAAGCTTTCTTT. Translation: CASSLVAGTNTEAFF. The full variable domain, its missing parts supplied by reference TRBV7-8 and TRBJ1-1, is GAGVSQSPRYKVAKRGQDVALRCDPISGHVSLFWYQQALGQGPEFLTYFQNEAQLDKSGLPSDRFFAERPEGSVSTLKIQRTQQEDSAVYLCASSLVAGTNTEAFFGQGTRLTVV.

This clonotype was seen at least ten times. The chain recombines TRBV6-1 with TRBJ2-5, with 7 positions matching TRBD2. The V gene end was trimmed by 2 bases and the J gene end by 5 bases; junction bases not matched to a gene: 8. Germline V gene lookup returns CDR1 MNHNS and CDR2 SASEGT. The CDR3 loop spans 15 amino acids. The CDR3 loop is CASSESNTAGETQYF. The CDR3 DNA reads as TGTGCCAGCAGTGAATCGAATACAGCGGGGGAGACCCAGTACTTC.